This entry describes one T cell receptor (beta chain). Its cognate antigen is unknown. The data were taken from a study of beta chain features in type 1 diabetes. Germline V gene lookup returns CDR1 LNHDA and CDR2 SQIVND (reference sequence). The CDR3 is 15 residues long. Trimming stripped 2 bases from V and 3 bases from J, with 13 bases between. Every isolated RNA sample was fully reverse transcribed, so sequencing captured expressed TCRB transcripts. Method: immunoSEQ multiplex PCR; TCRdb's copy keeps in-frame clones and lacks some. The sample records about 340,000 clones, around 7.6% being singletons. Findings and limits, study-wide: The VDJ junctions of type 1 diabetes patients carried fewer insertions and more deletions. Moderate yet significant TCRB CDR3 shortening was seen in Type 1 diabetes patients in all four CD4+ subsets. PCR might favor shorter templates, equally in patients and controls.

The sequence was collected from a woman between 18 and 29 years old in good health. The chain uses TRBV19 and TRBJ1-2; TRBD1 is a possible D gene (6 bases). The specimen was central memory CD4+ T cells from blood. CDR3 DNA sequence: TGTGCCAGTAGTATATCTCGGGGGCTCGACTATGGCTACACCTTC. As protein: CASSISRGLDYGYTF.